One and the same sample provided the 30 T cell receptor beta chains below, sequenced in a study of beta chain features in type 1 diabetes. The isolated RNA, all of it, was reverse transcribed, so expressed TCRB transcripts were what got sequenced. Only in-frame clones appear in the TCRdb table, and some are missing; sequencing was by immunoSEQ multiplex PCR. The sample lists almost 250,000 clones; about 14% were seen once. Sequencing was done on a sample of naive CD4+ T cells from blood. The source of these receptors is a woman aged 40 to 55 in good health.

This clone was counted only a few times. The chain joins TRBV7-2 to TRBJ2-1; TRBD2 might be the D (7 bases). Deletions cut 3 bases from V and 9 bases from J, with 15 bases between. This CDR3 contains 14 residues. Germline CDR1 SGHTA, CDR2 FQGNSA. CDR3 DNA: TGTGCCAGCAGCTTCAAGGGGGGGCCTGGTGAGCAGTTCTTC. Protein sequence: CASSFKGGPGEQFF.

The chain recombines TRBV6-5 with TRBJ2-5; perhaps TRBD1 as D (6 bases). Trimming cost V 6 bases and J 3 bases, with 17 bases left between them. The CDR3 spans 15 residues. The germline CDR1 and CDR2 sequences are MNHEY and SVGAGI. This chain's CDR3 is CASRLGTGLEETQYF. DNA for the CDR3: TGTGCCAGCAGGTTAGGAACAGGGCTCGAAGAGACCCAGTACTTC.

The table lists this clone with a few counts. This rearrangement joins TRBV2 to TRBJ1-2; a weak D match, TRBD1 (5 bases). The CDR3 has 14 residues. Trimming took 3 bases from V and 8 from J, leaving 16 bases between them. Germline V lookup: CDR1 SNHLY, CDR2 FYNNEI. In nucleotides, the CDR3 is TGTGCCAGCAGTGACGGCAGGGCCAGCTGGGGCTACACCTTC. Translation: CASSDGRASWGYTF.

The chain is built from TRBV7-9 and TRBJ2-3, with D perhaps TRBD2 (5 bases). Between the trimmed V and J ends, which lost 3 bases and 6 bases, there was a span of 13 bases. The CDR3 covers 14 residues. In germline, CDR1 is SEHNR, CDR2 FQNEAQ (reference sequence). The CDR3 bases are TGTGCCAGCAGCTTTGACTATTTCGGGGATACGCAGTATTTT. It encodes CASSFDYFGDTQYF.

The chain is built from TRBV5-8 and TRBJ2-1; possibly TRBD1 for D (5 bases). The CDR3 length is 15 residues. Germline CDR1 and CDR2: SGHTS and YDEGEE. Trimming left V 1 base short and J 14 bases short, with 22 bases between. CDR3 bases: TGTGCCAGCAGCTTGTTTTCCAGAAGGGGCCCACTCAAGTTCTTC. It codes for CASSLFSRRGPLKFF.

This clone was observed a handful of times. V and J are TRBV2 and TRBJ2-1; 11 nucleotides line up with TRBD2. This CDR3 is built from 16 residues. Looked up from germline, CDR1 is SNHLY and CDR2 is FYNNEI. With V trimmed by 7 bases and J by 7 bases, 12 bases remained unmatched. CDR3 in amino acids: CASTQSRLAGTNEQFF. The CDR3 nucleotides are TGTGCCAGCACCCAAAGCCGACTAGCGGGGACGAATGAGCAGTTCTTC. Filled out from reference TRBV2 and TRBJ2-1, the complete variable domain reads EPEVTQTPSHQVTQMGQEVILRCVPISNHLYFYWYRQILGQKVEFLVSFYNNEISEKSEIFDDQFSVERPDGSNFTLKIRSTKLEDSAMYFCASTQSRLAGTNEQFFGPGTRLTVL.

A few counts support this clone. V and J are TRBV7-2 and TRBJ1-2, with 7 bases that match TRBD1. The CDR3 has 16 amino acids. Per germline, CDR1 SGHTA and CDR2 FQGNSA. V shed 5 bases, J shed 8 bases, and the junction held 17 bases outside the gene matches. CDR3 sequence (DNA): TGTGCCAGCAGCCAAGACAGGGTCCGGGCAGCTTTAGGCTACACCTTC. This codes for CASSQDRVRAALGYTF.

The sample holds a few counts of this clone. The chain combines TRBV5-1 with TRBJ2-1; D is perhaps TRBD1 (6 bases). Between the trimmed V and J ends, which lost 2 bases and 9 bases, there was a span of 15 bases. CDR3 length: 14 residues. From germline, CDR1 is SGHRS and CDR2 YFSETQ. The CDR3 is CASSFITPRGEQFF. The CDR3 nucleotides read TGCGCCAGCAGCTTCATCACTCCCAGGGGTGAGCAGTTCTTC.

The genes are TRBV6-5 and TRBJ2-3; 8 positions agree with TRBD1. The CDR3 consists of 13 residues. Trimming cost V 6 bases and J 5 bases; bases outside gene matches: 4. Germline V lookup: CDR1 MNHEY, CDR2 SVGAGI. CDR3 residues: CASRKQGGDTQYF. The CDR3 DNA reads TGTGCCAGCAGAAAACAGGGGGGAGATACGCAGTATTTT.

For the CDR3, the DNA is TGTGCCAGCAGCTTAAGTTCGTCGGGGGGGCAGGGAGATACGCAGTATTTT. This encodes CASSLSSSGGQGDTQYF. The chain recombines TRBV7-6 with TRBJ2-3; TRBD2 aligns across 8 bases. The CDR3 covers 17 residues. Germline V CDR1 and CDR2: SGHVS, FNYEAQ. Trimming cost V 2 bases and J 5 bases; bases outside gene matches: 12.

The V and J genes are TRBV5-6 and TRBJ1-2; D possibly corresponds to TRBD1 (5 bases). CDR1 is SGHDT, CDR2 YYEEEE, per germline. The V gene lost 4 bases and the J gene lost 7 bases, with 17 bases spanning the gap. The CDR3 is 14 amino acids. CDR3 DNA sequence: TGTGCCAGCAGCCCTGTGGGGCCGCAACTTGGCTACACCTTC. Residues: CASSPVGPQLGYTF.

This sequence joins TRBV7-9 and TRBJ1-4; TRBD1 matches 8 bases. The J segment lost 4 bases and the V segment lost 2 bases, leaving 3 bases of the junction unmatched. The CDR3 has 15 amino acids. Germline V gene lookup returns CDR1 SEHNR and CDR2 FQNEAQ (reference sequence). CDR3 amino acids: CASSLLGQDNEKLFF. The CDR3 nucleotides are TGTGCCAGCAGCTTACTGGGACAGGATAATGAAAAACTGTTTTTT.

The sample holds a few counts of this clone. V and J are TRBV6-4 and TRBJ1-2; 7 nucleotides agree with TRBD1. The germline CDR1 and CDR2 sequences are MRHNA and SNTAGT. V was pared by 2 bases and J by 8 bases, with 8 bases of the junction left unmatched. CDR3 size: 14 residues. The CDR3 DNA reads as TGTGCCAGCAGTGACGGAAACAGGGGCGGCGGCTACACCTTC. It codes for CASSDGNRGGGYTF.

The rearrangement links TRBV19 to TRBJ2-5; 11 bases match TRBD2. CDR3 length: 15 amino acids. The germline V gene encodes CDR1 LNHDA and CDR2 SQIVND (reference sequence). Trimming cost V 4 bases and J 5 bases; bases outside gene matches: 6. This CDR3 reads CASSNSGGALETQYF. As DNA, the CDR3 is TGTGCCAGTAGTAATAGCGGGGGGGCCTTGGAGACCCAGTACTTC. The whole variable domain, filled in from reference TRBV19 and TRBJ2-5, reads DGGITQSPKYLFRKEGQNVTLSCEQNLNHDAMYWYRQDPGQGLRLIYYSQIVNDFQKGDIAEGYSVSREKKESFPLTVTSAQKNPTAFYLCASSNSGGALETQYFGPGTRLLVL.

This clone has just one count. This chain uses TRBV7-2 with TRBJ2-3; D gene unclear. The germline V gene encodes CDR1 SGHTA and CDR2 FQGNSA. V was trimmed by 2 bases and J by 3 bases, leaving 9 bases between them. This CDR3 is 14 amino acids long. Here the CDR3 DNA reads TGTGCCAGCAGCTTATCCCGTCTTACAGATACGCAGTATTTT. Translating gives CASSLSRLTDTQYF.

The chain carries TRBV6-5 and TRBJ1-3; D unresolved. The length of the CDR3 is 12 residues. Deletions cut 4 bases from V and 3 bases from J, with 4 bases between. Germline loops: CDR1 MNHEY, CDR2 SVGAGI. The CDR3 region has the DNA TGTGCCAGCAGTTCAGATGGAAACACCATATATTTT. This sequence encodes CASSSDGNTIYF.

Here the CDR3 DNA reads TGTGCCAGCTCACTGGGGACAGCTCTAGCATACGAGCAGTACTTC. It yields the protein CASSLGTALAYEQYF. The chain combines TRBV18 with TRBJ2-5, with 7 bases fitting TRBD1. TRBJ2-7 explains the end of the DNA better; the J call may be wrong. The CDR3 runs to 15 residues. Germline CDR1 KGHSH, CDR2 LQKENI.

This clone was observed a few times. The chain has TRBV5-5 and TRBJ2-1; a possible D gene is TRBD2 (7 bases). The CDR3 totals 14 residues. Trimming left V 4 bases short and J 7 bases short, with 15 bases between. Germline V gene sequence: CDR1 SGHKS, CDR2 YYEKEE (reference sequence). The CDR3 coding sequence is TGTGCCAGCAGCCAAAGAGGGGGGGCTAATGAGCAGTTCTTC. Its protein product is CASSQRGGANEQFF. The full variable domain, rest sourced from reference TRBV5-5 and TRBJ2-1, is DAGVTQSPTHLIKTRGQQVTLRCSPISGHKSVSWYQQVLGQGPQFIFQYYEKEERGRGNFPDRFSARQFPNYSSELNVNALLLGDSALYLCASSQRGGANEQFFGPGTRLTVL.

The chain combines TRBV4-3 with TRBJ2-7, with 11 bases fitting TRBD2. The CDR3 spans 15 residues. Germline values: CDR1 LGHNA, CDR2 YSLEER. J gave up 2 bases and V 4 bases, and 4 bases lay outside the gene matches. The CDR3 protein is CASSRTSGGTYEQYF. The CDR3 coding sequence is TGCGCCAGCAGCCGCACTAGCGGGGGAACCTACGAGCAGTACTTC.

CDR3 in DNA: TGCGCCAGCAGCCAAGATGGGGGGGCTAATGAAAAACTGTTTTTT. Encoded protein: CASSQDGGANEKLFF. The gene calls are TRBV4-3 and TRBJ1-4, with D possibly TRBD1 on 5 matching bases. There are 15 residues in the CDR3. Trimming left V 0 bases short and J 3 bases short, with 8 bases between. The germline CDR1 and CDR2 sequences are LGHNA and YSLEER.

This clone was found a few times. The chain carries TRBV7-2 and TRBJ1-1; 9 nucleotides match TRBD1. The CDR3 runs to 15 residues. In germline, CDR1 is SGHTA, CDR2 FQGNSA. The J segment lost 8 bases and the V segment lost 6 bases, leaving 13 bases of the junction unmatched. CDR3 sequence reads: CASRSGNRGHMEAFF. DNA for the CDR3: TGTGCCAGCAGGTCAGGTAACAGGGGGCATATGGAAGCTTTCTTT.

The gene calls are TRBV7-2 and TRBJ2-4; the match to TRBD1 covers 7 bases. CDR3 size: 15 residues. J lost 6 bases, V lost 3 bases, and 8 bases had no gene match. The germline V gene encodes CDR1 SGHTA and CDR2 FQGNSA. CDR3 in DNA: TGTGCCAGCAGCTTGGCAGGGGGTCAGTTAAACATTCAGTACTTC. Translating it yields CASSLAGGQLNIQYF.

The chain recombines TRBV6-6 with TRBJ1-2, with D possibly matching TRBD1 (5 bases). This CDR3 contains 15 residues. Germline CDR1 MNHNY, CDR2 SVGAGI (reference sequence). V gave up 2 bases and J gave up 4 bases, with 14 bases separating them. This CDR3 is CASSYTQGFLYGYTF. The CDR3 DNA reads TGTGCCAGCAGTTACACGCAGGGATTTCTCTATGGCTACACCTTC.

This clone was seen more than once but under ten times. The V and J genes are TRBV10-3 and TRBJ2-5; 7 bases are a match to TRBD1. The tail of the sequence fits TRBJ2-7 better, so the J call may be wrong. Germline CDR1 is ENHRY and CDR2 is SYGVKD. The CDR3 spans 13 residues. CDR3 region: CAISWTGGDEQYF. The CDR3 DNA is TGTGCCATCAGTTGGACAGGAGGTGACGAGCAGTACTTC.

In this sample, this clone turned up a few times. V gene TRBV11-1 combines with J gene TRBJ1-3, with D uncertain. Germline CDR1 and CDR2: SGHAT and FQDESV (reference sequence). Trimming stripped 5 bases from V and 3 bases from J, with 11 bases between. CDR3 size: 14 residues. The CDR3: CASSAKEDGNTIYF. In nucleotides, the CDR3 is TGTGCCAGCAGCGCAAAGGAGGATGGAAACACCATATATTTT.

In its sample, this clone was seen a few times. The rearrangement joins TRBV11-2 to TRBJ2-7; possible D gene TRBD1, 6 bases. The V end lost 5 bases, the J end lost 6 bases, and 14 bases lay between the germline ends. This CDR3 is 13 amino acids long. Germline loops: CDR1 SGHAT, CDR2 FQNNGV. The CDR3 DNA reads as TGTGCCAGCAGCCCCCGGCTGGGGGCCGAGCAGTACTTC. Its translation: CASSPRLGAEQYF.

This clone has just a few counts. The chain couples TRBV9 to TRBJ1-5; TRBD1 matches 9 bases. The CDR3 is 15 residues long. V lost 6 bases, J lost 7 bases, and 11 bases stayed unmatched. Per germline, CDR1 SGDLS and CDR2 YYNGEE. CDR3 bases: TGTGCCAGCAACCTTACCCCGGACAGGGGCCAGCCCCAGCATTTT. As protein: CASNLTPDRGQPQHF.

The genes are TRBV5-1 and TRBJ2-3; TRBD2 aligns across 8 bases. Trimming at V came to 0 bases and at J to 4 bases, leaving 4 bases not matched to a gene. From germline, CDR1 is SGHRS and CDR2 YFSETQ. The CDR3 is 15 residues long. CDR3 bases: TGCGCCAGCAGCTTGGGGGCGGGGGGCCCAGATACGCAGTATTTT. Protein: CASSLGAGGPDTQYF.

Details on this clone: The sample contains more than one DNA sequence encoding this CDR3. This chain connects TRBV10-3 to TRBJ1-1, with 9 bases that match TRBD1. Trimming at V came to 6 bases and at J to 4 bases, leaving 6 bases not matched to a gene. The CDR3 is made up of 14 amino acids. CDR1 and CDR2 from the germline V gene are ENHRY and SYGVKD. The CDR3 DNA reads TGTGCCATCAGACCACAGGGGGCCAGCACTGAAGCTTTCTTT. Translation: CAIRPQGASTEAFF.

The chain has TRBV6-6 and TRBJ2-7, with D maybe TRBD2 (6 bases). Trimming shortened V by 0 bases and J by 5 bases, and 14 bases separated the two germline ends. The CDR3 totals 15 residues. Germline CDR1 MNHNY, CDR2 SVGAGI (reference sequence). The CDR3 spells CASSYSGRPGDEQYF. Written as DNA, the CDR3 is TGTGCCAGCAGTTACTCGGGGAGGCCGGGGGACGAGCAGTACTTC.